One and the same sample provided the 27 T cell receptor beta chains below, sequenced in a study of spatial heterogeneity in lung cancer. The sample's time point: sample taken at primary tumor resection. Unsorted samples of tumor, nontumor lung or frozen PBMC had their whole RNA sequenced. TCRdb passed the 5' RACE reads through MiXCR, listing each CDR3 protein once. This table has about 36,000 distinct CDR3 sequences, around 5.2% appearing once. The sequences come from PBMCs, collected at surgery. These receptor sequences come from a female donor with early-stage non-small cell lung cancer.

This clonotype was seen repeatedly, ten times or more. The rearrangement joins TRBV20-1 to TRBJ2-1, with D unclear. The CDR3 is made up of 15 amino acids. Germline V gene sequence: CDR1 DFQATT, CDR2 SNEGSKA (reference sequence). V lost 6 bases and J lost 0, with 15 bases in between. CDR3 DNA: TGCAGTGCCGCCTTGCTCCCGAGCTCCTACAATGAGCAGTTCTTC. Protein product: CSAALLPSSYNEQFF.

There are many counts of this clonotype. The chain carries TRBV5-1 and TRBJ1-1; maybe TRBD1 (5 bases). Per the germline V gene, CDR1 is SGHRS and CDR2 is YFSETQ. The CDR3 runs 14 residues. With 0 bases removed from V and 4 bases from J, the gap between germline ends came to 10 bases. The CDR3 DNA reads TGCGCCAGCAGCTTGGAGGGGAGGGTCACTGAAGCTTTCTTT. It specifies CASSLEGRVTEAFF.

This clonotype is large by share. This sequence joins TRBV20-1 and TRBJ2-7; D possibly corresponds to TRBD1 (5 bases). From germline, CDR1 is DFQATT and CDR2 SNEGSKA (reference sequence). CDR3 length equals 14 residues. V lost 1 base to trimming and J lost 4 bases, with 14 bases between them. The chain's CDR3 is CSARAEGVWYEQYF. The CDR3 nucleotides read TGCAGTGCTAGAGCGGAAGGGGTTTGGTACGAGCAGTACTTC.

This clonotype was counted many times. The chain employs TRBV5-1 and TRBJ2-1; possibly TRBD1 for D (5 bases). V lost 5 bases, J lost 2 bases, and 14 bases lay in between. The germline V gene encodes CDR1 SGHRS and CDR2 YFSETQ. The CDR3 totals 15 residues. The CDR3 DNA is TGCGCCAGCAGTTACGAACAGGATCCCTACAATGAGCAGTTCTTC. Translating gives CASSYEQDPYNEQFF.

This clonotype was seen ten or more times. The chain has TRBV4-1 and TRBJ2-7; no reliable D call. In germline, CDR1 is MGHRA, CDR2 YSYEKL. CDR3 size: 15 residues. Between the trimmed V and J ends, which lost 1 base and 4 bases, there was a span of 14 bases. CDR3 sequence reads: CASSQVGRSVYEQYF. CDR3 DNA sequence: TGCGCCAGCAGCCAAGTTGGCAGGTCGGTATACGAGCAGTACTTC.

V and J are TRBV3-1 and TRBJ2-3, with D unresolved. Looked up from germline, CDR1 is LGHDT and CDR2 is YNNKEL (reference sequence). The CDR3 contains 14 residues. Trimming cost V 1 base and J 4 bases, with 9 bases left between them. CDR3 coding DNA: TGTGCCAGCAGCCAAGGCCCCCCCCCAGATACGCAGTATTTT. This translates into CASSQGPPPDTQYF.

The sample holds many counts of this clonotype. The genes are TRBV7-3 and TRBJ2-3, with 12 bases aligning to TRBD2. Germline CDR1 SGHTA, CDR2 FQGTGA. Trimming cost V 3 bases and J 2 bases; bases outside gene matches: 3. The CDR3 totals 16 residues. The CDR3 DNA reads TGTGCCAGCAGCTTCGGACTAGCGGGGTTCACAGATACGCAGTATTTT. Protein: CASSFGLAGFTDTQYF.

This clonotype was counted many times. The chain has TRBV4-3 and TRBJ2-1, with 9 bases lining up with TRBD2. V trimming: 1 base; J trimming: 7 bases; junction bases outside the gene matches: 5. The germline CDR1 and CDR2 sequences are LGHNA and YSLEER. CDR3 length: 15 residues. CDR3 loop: CASSQVSGSRNEQFF. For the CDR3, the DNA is TGCGCCAGCAGCCAAGTTAGCGGGAGTAGGAATGAGCAGTTCTTC.

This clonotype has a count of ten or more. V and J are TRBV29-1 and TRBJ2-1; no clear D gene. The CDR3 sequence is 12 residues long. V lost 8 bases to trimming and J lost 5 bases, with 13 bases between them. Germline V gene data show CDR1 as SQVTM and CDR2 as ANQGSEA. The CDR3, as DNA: TGCAGCCCTCTGGTCAGAAACAATGAGCAGTTCTTC. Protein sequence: CSPLVRNNEQFF.

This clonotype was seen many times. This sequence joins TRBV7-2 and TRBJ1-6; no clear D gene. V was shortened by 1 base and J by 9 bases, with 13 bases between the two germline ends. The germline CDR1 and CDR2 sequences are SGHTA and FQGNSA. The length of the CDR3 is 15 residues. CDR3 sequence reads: CASSLGGGSSSPLHF. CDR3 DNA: TGTGCCAGCAGCTTAGGGGGAGGGTCTAGTTCACCCCTCCACTTT.

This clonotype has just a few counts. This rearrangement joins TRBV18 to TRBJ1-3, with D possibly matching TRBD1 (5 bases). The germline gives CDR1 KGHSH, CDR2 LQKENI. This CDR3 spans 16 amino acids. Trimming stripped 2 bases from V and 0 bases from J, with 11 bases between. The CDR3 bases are TGTGCCAGCTCACCATCCAGGGCCAGCTCTGGAAACACCATATATTTT. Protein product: CASSPSRASSGNTIYF.

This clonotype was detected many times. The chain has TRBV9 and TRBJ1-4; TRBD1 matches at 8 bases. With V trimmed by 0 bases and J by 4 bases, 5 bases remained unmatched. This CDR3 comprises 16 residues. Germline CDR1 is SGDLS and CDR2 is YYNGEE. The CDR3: CASSVGQGASNEKLFF. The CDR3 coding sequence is TGTGCCAGCAGCGTAGGTCAGGGGGCGAGTAATGAAAAACTGTTTTTT.

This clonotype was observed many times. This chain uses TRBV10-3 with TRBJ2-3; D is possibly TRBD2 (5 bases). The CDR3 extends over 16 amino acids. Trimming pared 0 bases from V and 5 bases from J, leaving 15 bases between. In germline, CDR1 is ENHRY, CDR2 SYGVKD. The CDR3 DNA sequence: TGTGCCATCAGTGAGTCAGTAGGGCTAGCCGGAGATACGCAGTATTTT. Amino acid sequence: CAISESVGLAGDTQYF.

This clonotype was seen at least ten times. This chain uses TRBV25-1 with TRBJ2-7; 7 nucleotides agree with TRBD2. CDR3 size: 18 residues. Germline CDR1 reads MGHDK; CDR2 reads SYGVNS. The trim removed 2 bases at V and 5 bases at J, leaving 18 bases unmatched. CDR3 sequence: CASSEETVGGVKGHEQYF. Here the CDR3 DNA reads TGTGCCAGCAGTGAAGAAACTGTGGGAGGGGTGAAGGGCCACGAGCAGTACTTC.

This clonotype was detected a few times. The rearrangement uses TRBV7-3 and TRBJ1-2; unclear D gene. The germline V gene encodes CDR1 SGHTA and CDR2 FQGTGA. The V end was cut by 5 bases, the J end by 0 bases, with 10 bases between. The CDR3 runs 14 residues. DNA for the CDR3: TGTGCCAGCAGCATAGGCCCAACTAACTATGGCTACACCTTC. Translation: CASSIGPTNYGYTF.

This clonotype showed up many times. Written as DNA, the CDR3 is TGTGCCAGCAGCCGCACCCGGGAATCCTACGAGCAGTACTTC. This sequence encodes CASSRTRESYEQYF. The chain combines TRBV6-6 with TRBJ2-7; possible D gene TRBD2, 5 bases. The germline V and J ends were trimmed by 6 bases and 1 base, with 13 bases remaining between them. There are 14 residues in the CDR3. The germline gives CDR1 MNHNY, CDR2 SVGAGI (reference sequence).

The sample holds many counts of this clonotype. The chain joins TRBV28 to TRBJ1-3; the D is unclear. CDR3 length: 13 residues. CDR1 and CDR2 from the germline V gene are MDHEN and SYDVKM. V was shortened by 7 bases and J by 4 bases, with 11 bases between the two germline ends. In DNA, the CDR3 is TGTGCCAGCATGGGTGGCAGAGGAAACACCATATATTTT. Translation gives CASMGGRGNTIYF.

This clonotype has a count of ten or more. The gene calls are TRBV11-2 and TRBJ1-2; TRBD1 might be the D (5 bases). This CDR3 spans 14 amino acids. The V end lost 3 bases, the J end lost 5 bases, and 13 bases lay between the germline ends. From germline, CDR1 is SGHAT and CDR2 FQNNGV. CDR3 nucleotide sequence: TGTGCCAGCAGCTTCACCGGGACGGAGTATGGCTACACCTTC. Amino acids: CASSFTGTEYGYTF.

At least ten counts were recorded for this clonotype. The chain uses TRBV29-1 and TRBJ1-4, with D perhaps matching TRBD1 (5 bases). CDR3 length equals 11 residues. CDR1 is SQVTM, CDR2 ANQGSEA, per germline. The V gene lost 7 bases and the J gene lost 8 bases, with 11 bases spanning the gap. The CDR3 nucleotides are TGCAGCGCCAGGGTTGGGGAAAAACTGTTTTTT. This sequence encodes CSARVGEKLFF.

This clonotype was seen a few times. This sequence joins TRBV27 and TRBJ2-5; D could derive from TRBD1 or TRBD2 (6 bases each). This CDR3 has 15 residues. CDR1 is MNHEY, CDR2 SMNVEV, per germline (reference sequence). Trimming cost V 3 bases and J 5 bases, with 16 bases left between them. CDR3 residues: CASSLFGGRRETQYF. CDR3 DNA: TGTGCCAGCAGTTTGTTTGGGGGGCGCAGGGAGACCCAGTACTTC.

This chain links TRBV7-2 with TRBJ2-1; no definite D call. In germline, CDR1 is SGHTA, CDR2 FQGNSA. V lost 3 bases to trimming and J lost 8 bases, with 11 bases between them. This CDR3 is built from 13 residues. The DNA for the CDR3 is TGTGCCAGCAGCTTTGGTTTTGGGGATGAGCAGTTCTTC. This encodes CASSFGFGDEQFF.

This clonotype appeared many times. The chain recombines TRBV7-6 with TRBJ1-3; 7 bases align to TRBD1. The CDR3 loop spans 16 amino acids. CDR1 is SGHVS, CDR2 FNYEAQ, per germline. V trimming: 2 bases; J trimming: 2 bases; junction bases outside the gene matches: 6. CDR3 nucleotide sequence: TGTGCCAGCAGCTTACTCATAGGGGGCACTGGAAACACCATATATTTT. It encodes CASSLLIGGTGNTIYF.

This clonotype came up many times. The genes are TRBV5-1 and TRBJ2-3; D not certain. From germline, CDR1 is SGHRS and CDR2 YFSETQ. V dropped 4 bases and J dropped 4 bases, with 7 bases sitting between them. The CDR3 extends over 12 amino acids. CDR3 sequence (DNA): TGCGCCAGCAGCCCGGAGCCAGATACGCAGTATTTT. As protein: CASSPEPDTQYF. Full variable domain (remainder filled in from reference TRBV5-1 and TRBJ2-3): KAGVTQTPRYLIKTRGQQVTLSCSPISGHRSVSWYQQTPGQGLQFLFEYFSETQRNKGNFPGRFSGRQFSNSRSEMNVSTLELGDSALYLCASSPEPDTQYFGPGTRLTVL.

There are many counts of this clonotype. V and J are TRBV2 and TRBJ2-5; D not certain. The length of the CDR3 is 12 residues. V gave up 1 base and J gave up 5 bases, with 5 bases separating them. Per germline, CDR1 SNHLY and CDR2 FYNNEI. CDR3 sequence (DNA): TGTGCCAGCAGTGAAGGGGTGGAGACCCAGTACTTC. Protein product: CASSEGVETQYF.

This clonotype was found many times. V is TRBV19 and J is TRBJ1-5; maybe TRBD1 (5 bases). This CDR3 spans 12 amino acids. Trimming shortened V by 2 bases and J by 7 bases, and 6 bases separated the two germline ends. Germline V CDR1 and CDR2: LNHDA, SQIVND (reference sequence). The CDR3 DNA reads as TGTGCCAGTAGTATATCAGGGCAGCCCCAGCATTTT. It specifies CASSISGQPQHF.

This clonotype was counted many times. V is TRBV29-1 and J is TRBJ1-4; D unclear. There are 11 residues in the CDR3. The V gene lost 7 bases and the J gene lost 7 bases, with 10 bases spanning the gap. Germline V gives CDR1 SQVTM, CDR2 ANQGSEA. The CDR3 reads CSAGEGEKLFF. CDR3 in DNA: TGCAGCGCTGGGGAGGGTGAAAAACTGTTTTTT.

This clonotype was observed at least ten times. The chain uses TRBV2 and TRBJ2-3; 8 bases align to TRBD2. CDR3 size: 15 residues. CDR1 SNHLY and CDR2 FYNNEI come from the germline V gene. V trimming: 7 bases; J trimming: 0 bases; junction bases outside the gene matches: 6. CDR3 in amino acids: CASKLSSGSTDTQYF. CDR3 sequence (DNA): TGTGCCAGCAAACTCTCTAGCGGGAGCACAGATACGCAGTATTTT.